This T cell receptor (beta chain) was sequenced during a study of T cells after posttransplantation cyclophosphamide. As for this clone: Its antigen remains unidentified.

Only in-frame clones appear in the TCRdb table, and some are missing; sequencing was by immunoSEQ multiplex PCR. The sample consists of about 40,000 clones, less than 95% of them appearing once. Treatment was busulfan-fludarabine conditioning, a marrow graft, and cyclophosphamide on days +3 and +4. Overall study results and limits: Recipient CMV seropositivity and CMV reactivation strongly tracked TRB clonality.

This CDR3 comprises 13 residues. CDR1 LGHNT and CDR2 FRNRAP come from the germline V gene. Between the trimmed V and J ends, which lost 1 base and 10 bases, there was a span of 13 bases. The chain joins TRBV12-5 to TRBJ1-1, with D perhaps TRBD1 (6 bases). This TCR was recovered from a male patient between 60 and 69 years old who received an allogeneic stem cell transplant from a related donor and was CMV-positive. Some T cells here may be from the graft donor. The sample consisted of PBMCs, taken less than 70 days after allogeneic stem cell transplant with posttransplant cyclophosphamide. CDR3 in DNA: TGTGCTAGTGGTTTGGGCGGGGGGCTAGGAGCTTTCTTT. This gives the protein CASGLGGGLGAFF.